These 18 T cell receptor beta chains share one sample of origin, sequenced in a study of control samples from healthy donors and cancer patients. Produced via immunoSEQ multiplex PCR; TCRdb's table is partial and in-frame only. Of about 55,000 clones listed, around 96% are singletons. The sequenced sample consisted of blood. The receptors shown here come from a woman aged 18 to 35 in good health.

The J gene is TRBJ2-1, the V gene TRBV19; a weak D match, TRBD2 (5 bases). The CDR3 runs 14 residues. CDR1 and CDR2 (germline): LNHDA, SQIVND (reference sequence). Trimming stripped 0 bases from V and 11 bases from J, with 14 bases between. The CDR3 spells CASSIDQPGSKQFF. The CDR3 bases are TGTGCCAGTAGTATAGATCAGCCGGGGTCGAAGCAGTTCTTC.

The genes are TRBV30 and TRBJ1-1; D is undetermined. The CDR3 covers 14 residues. Trimming removed 4 bases at V and 5 bases at J, with 17 bases between. Germline values: CDR1 GTSNPN, CDR2 SVGIG (reference sequence). The CDR3 DNA is TGTGCCTGGAATGGAGCTCGTTGGAGTACTGAAGCTTTCTTT. Residues: CAWNGARWSTEAFF.

The rearrangement links TRBV19 to TRBJ1-2, with D perhaps matching TRBD1 (5 bases). Between the trimmed V and J ends, which lost 9 bases and 4 bases, there was a span of 21 bases. Germline values: CDR1 LNHDA, CDR2 SQIVND (reference sequence). This CDR3 has 15 amino acids. The CDR3 sequence is CASLLRAGGAYGYTF. CDR3 in DNA: TGTGCCAGCTTGCTCCGGGCTGGGGGTGCCTATGGCTACACCTTC.

The genes are TRBV6-5 and TRBJ1-1; D unclear. The CDR3 covers 15 residues. Germline V CDR1 and CDR2: MNHEY, SVGAGI. V was shortened by 5 bases and J by 0 bases, with 13 bases between the two germline ends. The CDR3 is CASSRAVLMNTEAFF. The CDR3 coding sequence is TGTGCCAGCAGTCGGGCCGTCTTGATGAACACTGAAGCTTTCTTT.

In nucleotides, the CDR3 is TGTGCCAGCAGCGTCCGGGACAGGGGTTTCTACGAGCAGTACTTC. Its protein product is CASSVRDRGFYEQYF. The genes are TRBV9 and TRBJ2-7; 10 bases align to TRBD1. The germline V gene has CDR1 SGDLS and CDR2 YYNGEE. J was trimmed by 3 bases and V by 2 bases; bases with no gene match: 5. CDR3 length: 15 residues.

CDR3 nucleotides: TGCGCCAGCAGCTTGGCTCCGAGCGGGGGGGGCACAGATACGCAGTATTTT. Protein: CASSLAPSGGGTDTQYF. The gene calls are TRBV5-1 and TRBJ2-3; 10 bases align to TRBD2. The CDR3 extends over 17 amino acids. Trimming took 0 bases from V and 1 from J; bases not matched to a gene: 5. From germline, CDR1 is SGHRS and CDR2 YFSETQ. Full variable domain (rest looked up from reference TRBV5-1 and TRBJ2-3): KAGVTQTPRYLIKTRGQQVTLSCSPISGHRSVSWYQQTPGQGLQFLFEYFSETQRNKGNFPGRFSGRQFSNSRSEMNVSTLELGDSALYLCASSLAPSGGGTDTQYFGPGTRLTVL.

This chain links TRBV11-2 with TRBJ1-2; unclear D gene. V lost 5 bases, J lost 0 bases, and 7 bases lay in between. The CDR3 has 13 amino acids. CDR1 and CDR2 from the germline V gene are SGHAT and FQNNGV. The chain's CDR3 is CASSHSPNYGYTF. The CDR3 DNA is TGTGCCAGCAGCCACAGTCCTAACTATGGCTACACCTTC. The full variable domain, its missing parts supplied by reference TRBV11-2 and TRBJ1-2, is EAGVAQSPRYKIIEKRQSVAFWCNPISGHATLYWYQQILGQGPKLLIQFQNNGVVDDSQLPKDRFSAERLKGVDSTLKIQPAKLEDSAVYLCASSHSPNYGYTFGSGTRLTVV.

The chain uses TRBV7-9 and TRBJ2-3, with a tentative D call TRBD2 (5 bases). Per the germline V gene, CDR1 is SEHNR and CDR2 is FQNEAQ (reference sequence). The length of the CDR3 is 15 residues. The germline V and J ends were trimmed by 1 base and 4 bases, with 12 bases remaining between them. In nucleotides, the CDR3 is TGTGCCAGCAGCTTAGTAGTGGGGAGTGCAGATACGCAGTATTTT. Amino acid sequence: CASSLVVGSADTQYF.

This clone has only one observation. The chain uses TRBV6-2 or TRBV6-3 and TRBJ1-2; 7 bases line up with TRBD1. Looked up from germline, CDR1 is MNHEY and CDR2 is SVGEGT. This CDR3 region has 13 residues. Trimming took 5 bases from V and 4 from J; bases not matched to a gene: 4. CDR3 in amino acids: CASSRQGSYGYTF. The CDR3 coding sequence is TGTGCCAGCAGTAGACAGGGTTCCTATGGCTACACCTTC.

This clone was recorded only once. The rearrangement uses TRBV25-1 and TRBJ1-1; D remains ambiguous. V lost 1 base and J lost 1, with 4 bases in between. The CDR3 runs 13 residues. Germline-derived CDR1 and CDR2 are MGHDK and SYGVNS. CDR3 DNA: TGTGCCAGCAGTGAATTTTGGAACACTGAAGCTTTCTTT. Translated: CASSEFWNTEAFF.

The V call is TRBV4-3, the J call TRBJ2-3, with 8 nucleotides matching TRBD2. Germline values: CDR1 LGHNA, CDR2 YSLEER. Trimming cost V 5 bases and J 5 bases; bases outside gene matches: 15. This CDR3 has 17 amino acids. CDR3 nucleotides: TGCGCCAGCAGCGCCGTCATGGGAGCGGGGGTGGGAGATACGCAGTATTTT. Translated, it gives CASSAVMGAGVGDTQYF.

The chain employs TRBV19 and TRBJ1-2; D perhaps matches TRBD1 (6 bases). V dropped 2 bases and J dropped 5 bases, with 6 bases sitting between them. The CDR3 has 12 residues. Per germline, CDR1 LNHDA and CDR2 SQIVND (reference sequence). CDR3 sequence reads: CASSIQGYGYTF. Here the CDR3 DNA reads TGTGCCAGTAGTATACAGGGGTATGGCTACACCTTC.

V usage is TRBV7-7 and J usage is TRBJ2-1, with 7 bases lining up with TRBD2. This CDR3 has 15 amino acids. V gave up 1 base and J gave up 3 bases; unmatched junction bases: 3. CDR1 and CDR2 from the germline V gene are SSHAT and FNYEAQ (reference sequence). The CDR3 DNA is TGTGCCAGCAGCTTAGGGACTAGTGTCTACAATGAGCAGTTCTTC. It specifies CASSLGTSVYNEQFF.

The chain is built from TRBV15 and TRBJ1-1, with D possibly TRBD1 on 6 matching bases. Germline CDR1 and CDR2: LNHNV and YYDKDF (reference sequence). The CDR3 covers 13 residues. V was pared by 8 bases and J by 0 bases, with 10 bases between. CDR3 bases: TGTGCCACCGGACAGACCTTGAACACTGAAGCTTTCTTT. Protein: CATGQTLNTEAFF.

V is TRBV6-2 or TRBV6-3 and J is TRBJ2-2; D perhaps matches TRBD1 (7 bases). Germline CDR1 and CDR2: MNHEY and SVGEGT. V was cut by 1 base and J by 7 bases, with 16 bases left in between. This CDR3 contains 16 residues. The CDR3 DNA sequence: TGTGCCAGCAGTTACTTCGACAGGGAGGTGAGCGGGGAGCTGTTTTTT. As protein: CASSYFDREVSGELFF.

This rearrangement joins TRBV5-1 to TRBJ1-4, with D possibly being TRBD1 (6 bases). The CDR3 consists of 13 residues. The V gene's germline CDR1 is SGHRS and CDR2 YFSETQ. Deletions cut 4 bases from V and 7 bases from J, with 11 bases between. The CDR3 loop reads CASSGGGSEKLFF. The CDR3 DNA is TGCGCCAGCAGCGGAGGGGGAAGTGAAAAACTGTTTTTT.

The rearrangement joins TRBV4-3 to TRBJ1-2; D is unresolved. The V end was cut by 1 base, the J end by 4 bases, with 16 bases between. In germline, CDR1 is LGHNA, CDR2 YSLEER. This CDR3 comprises 16 residues. The CDR3 here is CASSQGEHQIIYGYTF. In nucleotides, the CDR3 is TGCGCCAGCAGCCAAGGGGAACATCAGATTATCTATGGCTACACCTTC.

The rearrangement joins TRBV5-1 to TRBJ1-1; maybe TRBD1 (6 bases). The V gene lost 0 bases and the J gene lost 1 base, with 16 bases spanning the gap. CDR3 length: 17 amino acids. Germline V CDR1 and CDR2: SGHRS, YFSETQ. The CDR3 DNA reads as TGCGCCAGCAGCTTGGTAGCAGGGGCGCGGGGGAACACTGAAGCTTTCTTT. Amino acids: CASSLVAGARGNTEAFF. The whole variable domain, remainder taken from reference TRBV5-1 and TRBJ1-1, is KAGVTQTPRYLIKTRGQQVTLSCSPISGHRSVSWYQQTPGQGLQFLFEYFSETQRNKGNFPGRFSGRQFSNSRSEMNVSTLELGDSALYLCASSLVAGARGNTEAFFGQGTRLTVV.